These 19 T cell receptor beta chains were sequenced from one sample in a study of CD8 T cells in Susac syndrome. Reverse transcription of roughly 0.45 to 1 ug RNA used random hexamers. From the immunoSEQ multiplex PCR reads, TCRdb called clonotypes with MiXCR, one entry per CDR3 protein. The table lists approximately 190,000 distinct CDR3 sequences, under 97% of them singletons. The sequenced sample consisted of CD4+ T cells from PBMCs. Source of these receptors: a human donor with Susac syndrome.

The chain carries TRBV4-1 and TRBJ1-4; D is perhaps TRBD1 (6 bases). V gave up 1 base and J gave up 6 bases, with 18 bases separating them. In germline, CDR1 is MGHRA, CDR2 YSYEKL. The CDR3 totals 17 residues. The CDR3 nucleotides read TGCGCCAGCAGCCAAGTAGGGGTGGCAGGGGAGGATGAAAAACTGTTTTTT. It translates to CASSQVGVAGEDEKLFF.

This clonotype is a singleton in its sample. The CDR3 bases are TGTGCCAGCAGTGGGGGGACTAGTGCGTTCTTC. Its translation is CASSGGTSAFF. V and J are TRBV12-3 or TRBV12-4 and TRBJ2-1; 8 nucleotides line up with TRBD2. The CDR3 runs 11 residues. J gave up 15 bases and V 5 bases, and 6 bases lay outside the gene matches.

The chain recombines TRBV4-3 with TRBJ1-4; tentative D call: TRBD1 (5 bases). Deletions cut 2 bases from V and 2 bases from J, with 18 bases between. The CDR3 length is 18 residues. Germline assignment: CDR1 LGHNA and CDR2 YSLEER. CDR3 in DNA: TGCGCCAGCAGCCAATCGGTCCCCTCAGGGTTGACTAATGAAAAACTGTTTTTT. Protein product: CASSQSVPSGLTNEKLFF.

The chain recombines TRBV3-1 with TRBJ2-2; D not resolved. The CDR3 is made up of 14 amino acids. Between the trimmed V and J ends, which lost 3 bases and 4 bases, there was a span of 9 bases. The germline V gene encodes CDR1 LGHDT and CDR2 YNNKEL (reference sequence). The CDR3 region is CASSQNPSTGELFF. The CDR3 region has the DNA TGTGCCAGCAGCCAGAACCCTAGCACCGGGGAGCTGTTTTTT.

The rearrangement uses TRBV6-2 or TRBV6-3 and TRBJ2-1, with 15 bases identical to TRBD2. Germline V gene sequence: CDR1 MNHEY, CDR2 SVGEGT. The CDR3 is 13 amino acids. V trimming: 4 bases; J trimming: 12 bases; junction bases outside the gene matches: 1. CDR3 DNA sequence: TGTGCCAGCAGTTCGGGACTAGCGGGGGGGCAGTTCTTC. Residues: CASSSGLAGGQFF.

The chain is built from TRBV30 and TRBJ1-1; 8 nucleotides align to TRBD1. Germline V gives CDR1 GTSNPN, CDR2 SVGIG (reference sequence). The CDR3 is made up of 14 amino acids. With 2 bases clipped from V and 5 bases from J, the junction kept 7 bases outside the gene matches. CDR3 in DNA: TGTGCCTGGAGTAGACAGGGGAGCGGAACTGAAGCTTTCTTT. Encoded protein: CAWSRQGSGTEAFF.

The chain has TRBV4-3 and TRBJ2-3; D unclear. CDR3 length: 15 residues. The germline V gene encodes CDR1 LGHNA and CDR2 YSLEER. V was shortened by 1 base and J by 0 bases, with 8 bases between the two germline ends. The CDR3 DNA is TGCGCCAGCAGCCAAGCGAGATGGAGCACAGATACGCAGTATTTT. Translating it yields CASSQARWSTDTQYF.

This chain uses TRBV20-1 with TRBJ1-3; D possibly corresponds to TRBD1 (6 bases). The V end was cut by 6 bases, the J end by 0 bases, with 9 bases between. The CDR3 extends over 13 amino acids. Germline V gives CDR1 DFQATT, CDR2 SNEGSKA (reference sequence). CDR3 sequence reads: CSAGQTSGNTIYF. CDR3 nucleotides: TGCAGTGCCGGACAGACCTCTGGAAACACCATATATTTT.

The gene calls are TRBV9 and TRBJ1-1; no definite D call. The CDR3 covers 15 residues. V lost 0 bases and J lost 4, with 13 bases in between. Germline CDR1 reads SGDLS; CDR2 reads YYNGEE. This CDR3 is CASSVGTASITEAFF. In DNA form, the CDR3 reads TGTGCCAGCAGCGTAGGTACGGCGAGCATCACTGAAGCTTTCTTT. The variable domain in full, completed from reference TRBV9 and TRBJ1-1, reads DSGVTQTPKHLITATGQRVTLRCSPRSGDLSVYWYQQSLDQGLQFLIQYYNGEERAKGNILERFSAQQFPDLHSELNLSSLELGDSALYFCASSVGTASITEAFFGQGTRLTVV.

The V call is TRBV29-1, the J call TRBJ2-5; D call uncertain. CDR1 and CDR2 from the germline V gene are SQVTM and ANQGSEA. The V end was cut by 3 bases, the J end by 0 bases, with 11 bases between. The CDR3 has 14 amino acids. The chain's CDR3 is CSVDPPPHQETQYF. Written as DNA, the CDR3 is TGCAGCGTTGATCCGCCGCCCCACCAAGAGACCCAGTACTTC. Together with reference TRBV29-1 and TRBJ2-5, the CDR3 gives the full variable domain: SAVISQKPSRDICQRGTSLTIQCQVDSQVTMMFWYRQQPGQSLTLIATANQGSEATYESGFVIDKFPISRPNLTFSTLTVSNMSPEDSSIYLCSVDPPPHQETQYFGPGTRLLVL.

The chain couples TRBV3-1 to TRBJ2-7; D uncertain. Germline V gene lookup returns CDR1 LGHDT and CDR2 YNNKEL (reference sequence). The V end lost 5 bases, the J end lost 2 bases, and 19 bases lay between the germline ends. The CDR3 consists of 16 residues. CDR3 residues: CASSTPIGPTPYEQYF. The CDR3 DNA follows: TGTGCCAGCAGCACCCCGATAGGGCCAACACCCTACGAGCAGTACTTC.

The V call is TRBV14, the J call TRBJ2-7, with no clear D. The CDR3 sequence is 15 residues long. Per germline, CDR1 SGHDN and CDR2 FVKESK. The V and J ends lost 1 base and 3 bases respectively, with 13 bases between them. CDR3 in amino acids: CASSQANFHFYEQYF. The CDR3 coding sequence is TGTGCCAGCAGCCAAGCAAACTTTCATTTCTACGAGCAGTACTTC.

The chain is built from TRBV12-5 and TRBJ2-7; D unresolved. The CDR3 length is 13 residues. V was shortened by 3 bases and J by 2 bases, with 8 bases between the two germline ends. Germline V gives CDR1 LGHNT, CDR2 FRNRAP. The CDR3 here is CASGFQEAYEQYF. CDR3 sequence (DNA): TGTGCTAGTGGTTTCCAAGAAGCCTACGAGCAGTACTTC. Full variable domain (remainder filled in from reference TRBV12-5 and TRBJ2-7): DARVTQTPRHKVTEMGQEVTMRCQPILGHNTVFWYRQTMMQGLELLAYFRNRAPLDDSGMPKDRFSAEMPDATLATLKIQPSEPRDSAVYFCASGFQEAYEQYFGPGTRLTVT.

J is TRBJ2-2 and V is TRBV4-3; possible D gene TRBD1, 6 bases. CDR3 length equals 16 residues. Germline CDR1 is LGHNA and CDR2 is YSLEER. Trimming cost V 0 bases and J 7 bases, with 15 bases left between them. The CDR3 spells CASSQDPQGGIGELFF. As DNA, the CDR3 is TGCGCCAGCAGCCAAGATCCACAGGGTGGGATCGGGGAGCTGTTTTTT.

This clonotype was detected once. The CDR3 DNA reads TGTGCCAGCAGCCATAACAGACAAGAGACCCAGTACTTC. This codes for CASSHNRQETQYF. The chain couples TRBV14 to TRBJ2-5; D is uncertain. The CDR3 sequence is 13 residues long. The V gene lost 3 bases and the J gene lost 2 bases, with 7 bases spanning the gap. Germline V lookup: CDR1 SGHDN, CDR2 FVKESK.

The chain joins TRBV27 to TRBJ1-6; D may be TRBD1 (6 bases). Germline V lookup: CDR1 MNHEY, CDR2 SMNVEV (reference sequence). The CDR3 loop spans 15 amino acids. Trimming removed 5 bases from V and 10 bases from J, with 18 bases in between. The CDR3 loop is CASSPRDISWSPLHF. CDR3 in DNA: TGTGCCAGCAGTCCCCGGGACATAAGTTGGTCACCCCTCCACTTT.

The J gene is TRBJ2-1, the V gene TRBV20-1; 11 nucleotides align to TRBD2. With 6 bases clipped from V and 6 bases from J, the junction kept 13 bases outside the gene matches. The CDR3 is 16 residues long. The germline gives CDR1 DFQATT, CDR2 SNEGSKA (reference sequence). The CDR3 region is CSATARLAGLLNEQFF. The CDR3 coding sequence is TGCAGTGCCACCGCGCGACTAGCGGGGCTCCTCAATGAGCAGTTCTTC.

The chain employs TRBV12-3 or TRBV12-4 and TRBJ2-7; D could derive from TRBD1 or TRBD2 (5 bases each). The CDR3 sequence is 15 residues long. The germline V and J ends were trimmed by 3 bases and 6 bases, with 18 bases remaining between them. The CDR3 reads CASSFEGIRVGEQYF. In nucleotides, the CDR3 is TGTGCCAGCAGTTTTGAGGGGATCAGGGTCGGCGAGCAGTACTTC.

CDR3 bases: TGTGCCACCAGCAGAGGATTACAGGGGAGCTCCTACGAGCAGTACTTC. Translating gives CATSRGLQGSSYEQYF. This rearrangement joins TRBV15 to TRBJ2-7; 7 bases match TRBD1. The length of the CDR3 is 16 residues. CDR1 LNHNV and CDR2 YYDKDF come from the germline V gene (reference sequence). V lost 1 base to trimming and J lost 0 bases; unmatched junction nucleotides: 6.